Below, 3 T cell receptor beta chains from the same sample are listed, as sequenced in a study of blood T cell repertoires in COVID-19. The repertoire was sequenced with immunoSEQ multiplex PCR; TCRdb's copy has only in-frame clones and lacks some. The data show more than 200,000 clones, approximately 91% seen once. Sequencing was carried out using peripheral blood. These receptors were collected from a woman between 55 and 75 years old with acute or convalescent COVID-19.

Only a few counts were recorded for this clone. The chain combines TRBV27 with TRBJ1-2, with 9 bases fitting TRBD1. With V trimmed by 0 bases and J by 3 bases, 5 bases remained unmatched. The CDR3 runs to 16 residues. CDR1 is MNHEY and CDR2 is SMNVEV in the germline V gene (reference sequence). CDR3 region: CASSLSQGQGDYGYTF. The CDR3 region has the DNA TGTGCCAGCAGTTTATCCCAGGGACAGGGCGACTATGGCTACACCTTC.

This chain's CDR3 is CASSTGQAFDEQYF. In DNA form, the CDR3 reads TGTGCCAGCAGCACAGGGCAGGCCTTCGACGAGCAGTACTTC. The chain combines TRBV7-9 with TRBJ2-7; D is perhaps TRBD1 (6 bases). CDR3 length: 14 amino acids. Germline CDR1 and CDR2: SEHNR and FQNEAQ (reference sequence). Between the trimmed V and J ends, which lost 5 bases and 5 bases, there was a span of 16 bases.

The chain has TRBV10-3 and TRBJ2-6; D is possibly TRBD1 (5 bases). The CDR3 covers 15 residues. The germline V and J ends were trimmed by 2 bases and 5 bases, with 10 bases remaining between them. Germline loops: CDR1 ENHRY, CDR2 SYGVKD. CDR3 region: CAISEDSPWANVLTF. As DNA, the CDR3 is TGTGCCATCAGTGAGGACAGCCCCTGGGCCAACGTCCTGACTTTC.